A selection of T cell receptor beta chains follows, all from one sample in a study of beta chain features in type 1 diabetes. Assay used: immunoSEQ multiplex PCR; TCRdb lists only in-frame clones, some missing. The top ten clones hold about 0.017% of a sample with around 350,000 clones, around an eighth of them seen once. Sequenced: naive CD4+ T cells from blood. Receptor source: a man between 18 and 35 years old in good health. Both conserved end residues are part of each CDR3. Fields, in order: J gene, clone size, V gene, CDR3 protein. Some rows mark clone size as missing; the rest say once, few, many or name a class of expanded clone.

j_call: TRBJ2-2
clone_size: few
v_call: TRBV19
cdr3_aa: CASRHPGQGSGELFF

j_call: TRBJ2-1
clone_size: few
v_call: TRBV18
cdr3_aa: CASSSRGGLYNEQFF

j_call: TRBJ1-2
clone_size: .
v_call: TRBV5-4
cdr3_aa: CASSLVGTGTYYGYTF

j_call: TRBJ2-4
clone_size: .
v_call: TRBV28
cdr3_aa: CASTNGSWPAKNIQYF

j_call: TRBJ2-7
clone_size: few
v_call: TRBV1
cdr3_aa: CTSSQTTGLEQYF

j_call: TRBJ2-7
clone_size: few
v_call: TRBV27
cdr3_aa: CASAKDRGGEQYF

j_call: TRBJ2-3
clone_size: .
v_call: TRBV28
cdr3_aa: CASSFQGATDTQYF

j_call: TRBJ1-5
clone_size: .
v_call: TRBV7-2
cdr3_aa: CASSKDRVGSNQPQHF

j_call: TRBJ2-7
clone_size: .
v_call: TRBV9
cdr3_aa: CASSVGFMEGYEQYF

j_call: TRBJ1-1
clone_size: few
v_call: TRBV18
cdr3_aa: CASSPQVSGVINTEAFF

j_call: TRBJ1-5
clone_size: few
v_call: TRBV18
cdr3_aa: CASSPGTGGTQPQHF

j_call: TRBJ2-5
clone_size: .
v_call: TRBV15
cdr3_aa: CATSRDYQETQYF

j_call: TRBJ2-1
clone_size: .
v_call: TRBV7-6
cdr3_aa: CASARRSYNEQFF

j_call: TRBJ2-2
clone_size: .
v_call: TRBV7-9
cdr3_aa: CASSPSGAGELFF

j_call: TRBJ1-5
clone_size: .
v_call: TRBV7-2
cdr3_aa: CASSPGHWDVSNQPQHF

j_call: TRBJ2-3
clone_size: few
v_call: TRBV9
cdr3_aa: CASSVGGDRGRRDTQYF

j_call: TRBJ1-2
clone_size: few
v_call: TRBV7-9
cdr3_aa: CASSLLSTGYGYTF

j_call: TRBJ1-3
clone_size: .
v_call: TRBV30
cdr3_aa: CAWSGADTIYF

j_call: TRBJ2-3
clone_size: .
v_call: TRBV9
cdr3_aa: CASSVERQGPTDTQYF

j_call: TRBJ2-2
clone_size: .
v_call: TRBV28
cdr3_aa: CASRPRLAGHRELFF

j_call: TRBJ1-1
clone_size: .
v_call: TRBV15
cdr3_aa: CATSRDFGSTEAFF

j_call: TRBJ1-2
clone_size: .
v_call: TRBV19
cdr3_aa: CASKDRTANYGYTF

j_call: TRBJ2-7
clone_size: .
v_call: TRBV21-1
cdr3_aa: CASSTSGIQYEQYF

j_call: TRBJ2-1
clone_size: .
v_call: TRBV18
cdr3_aa: CASSRTGTGGRNEQFF

j_call: TRBJ1-2
clone_size: .
v_call: TRBV18
cdr3_aa: CASSPLDRDGYTF

j_call: TRBJ2-3
clone_size: few
v_call: TRBV5-1
cdr3_aa: CASSPGRAGGSTDTQYF

j_call: TRBJ2-7
clone_size: .
v_call: TRBV15
cdr3_aa: CATSRGADVSYEQYF

j_call: TRBJ1-2
clone_size: .
v_call: TRBV19
cdr3_aa: CASSPDRAYGYTF

j_call: TRBJ1-1
clone_size: .
v_call: TRBV14
cdr3_aa: CASSQDSRGTEAFF

j_call: TRBJ2-7
clone_size: .
v_call: TRBV7-2
cdr3_aa: CASSLPGQGSVEQYF

j_call: TRBJ2-3
clone_size: .
v_call: TRBV27
cdr3_aa: CASSRRLAGGGTDTQYF

j_call: TRBJ1-2
clone_size: few
v_call: TRBV18
cdr3_aa: CASKPGVVYGYTF

j_call: TRBJ1-2
clone_size: .
v_call: TRBV7-9
cdr3_aa: CASSLMGTGSGYTF

j_call: TRBJ2-7
clone_size: .
v_call: TRBV5-1
cdr3_aa: CASALSLTGGFDEQYF

j_call: TRBJ2-2
clone_size: few
v_call: TRBV30
cdr3_aa: CAWSVRGLFPGELFF

j_call: TRBJ1-5
clone_size: .
v_call: TRBV7-2
cdr3_aa: CASSFSSDRINQPQHF

j_call: TRBJ2-7
clone_size: few
v_call: TRBV30
cdr3_aa: CAYSGHLYFEQYF

j_call: TRBJ2-5
clone_size: .
v_call: TRBV5-1
cdr3_aa: CASSPGLAGYYQETQYF

j_call: TRBJ2-3
clone_size: .
v_call: TRBV4-3
cdr3_aa: CASSQEVRGSAYTDTQYF

j_call: TRBJ1-2
clone_size: few
v_call: TRBV7-2
cdr3_aa: CASAGDYGYTF

j_call: TRBJ1-1
clone_size: few
v_call: TRBV7-9
cdr3_aa: CASSLDTGWTEAFF

j_call: TRBJ1-2
clone_size: .
v_call: TRBV7-9
cdr3_aa: CASSLGWDSPYGYTF

j_call: TRBJ2-6
clone_size: few
v_call: TRBV19
cdr3_aa: CATSRQGALTTSGANVLTF

j_call: TRBJ2-7
clone_size: .
v_call: TRBV19
cdr3_aa: CASRREGQGTYEQYF

j_call: TRBJ2-2
clone_size: .
v_call: TRBV27
cdr3_aa: CASSPYMDGSGSGELFF

j_call: TRBJ2-3
clone_size: .
v_call: TRBV4-2
cdr3_aa: CASSPREGLLDTQYF

j_call: TRBJ1-2
clone_size: few
v_call: TRBV19
cdr3_aa: CASRSHGRGYGYTF

j_call: TRBJ2-7
clone_size: few
v_call: TRBV5-1
cdr3_aa: CASSLGDRFYEQYF

j_call: TRBJ1-5
clone_size: .
v_call: TRBV6-1
cdr3_aa: CASSPRGEDQPQHF

j_call: TRBJ2-1
clone_size: .
v_call: TRBV7-2
cdr3_aa: CASIDRGPYNEQFF

j_call: TRBJ2-7
clone_size: .
v_call: TRBV19
cdr3_aa: CASSIRQGTYEQYF

j_call: TRBJ2-3
clone_size: .
v_call: TRBV4-3
cdr3_aa: CASSHLGTSGSTDTQYF